The present entry profiles one TCR beta chain with its context. No antigen is known for it. The sample is drawn from a study of CD8 T cells in ankylosing spondylitis. General study results and limits: Reportedly, disease-linked clones are significantly enriched in ankylosing spondylitis patients' matched synovial fluid. Clones that were linked to disease were CD8+ and were relatively rare in peripheral blood. Several highly homologous variants made up a TCR beta motif, and this motif appeared characteristic of ankylosing spondylitis blood.

Quantitative 5'-RACE with molecular barcodes produced the TCR beta libraries. Each CDR3 protein gets one entry after TCRdb re-called the 5' RACE reads with MiXCR. The sample records roughly 400,000 distinct CDR3 sequences, around 24% being singletons. Trimming shortened V by 8 bases and J by 2 bases, and 15 bases separated the two germline ends. There are 14 residues in the CDR3. The gene calls are TRBV12-3 or TRBV12-4 and TRBJ1-2; D unclear. Sequencing input: blood, either unsorted or a sorted T cell fraction (not recorded which). This sequence originates from a male donor with ankylosing spondylitis. The CDR3 nucleotides read TGTGCCAGCGCTAAACCCCCAGAAAACTATGGCTACACCTTC. Protein: CASAKPPENYGYTF.